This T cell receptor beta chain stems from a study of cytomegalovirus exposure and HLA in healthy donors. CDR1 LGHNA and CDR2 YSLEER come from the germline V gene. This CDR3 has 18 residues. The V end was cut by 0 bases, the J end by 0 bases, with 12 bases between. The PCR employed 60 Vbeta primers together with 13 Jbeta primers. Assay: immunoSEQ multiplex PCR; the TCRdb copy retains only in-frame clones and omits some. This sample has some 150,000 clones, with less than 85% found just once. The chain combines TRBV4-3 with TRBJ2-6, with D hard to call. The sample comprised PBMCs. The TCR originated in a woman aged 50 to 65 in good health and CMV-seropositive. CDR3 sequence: CASSQDDPGYSGANVLTF. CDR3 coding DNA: TGCGCCAGCAGCCAAGATGATCCAGGCTACTCTGGGGCCAACGTCCTGACTTTC.